These T cell receptor beta chains were read from a single sample in a study of Ad26.COV2.S vaccination and SARS-CoV-2 variants. This table comes from immunoSEQ multiplex PCR, and its TCRdb copy is limited to in-frame clones, with some not included. The repertoire includes 350,000 to 450,000 clones, around 83% of them detected once, and roughly 3.3% sits in the top ten. The sample in question was peripheral blood, obtained in a trial of Ad26.COV2.S vaccine versus placebo. These receptors all come from a person between 18 and 59 years old who received the Ad26.COV2.S COVID-19 vaccine or a placebo. The conserved cysteine and the conserved F or W are not part of the CDR3 here. The order of the fields is D gene, V gene, clone size, J gene, CDR3 protein. A D gene is named only where the DNA matches it firmly. The size entry is marked missing in some rows and otherwise reads once, few, many or a size class.

NA	TRBV15	NA	TRBJ2-3	ATIRPGLSIDTQY
NA	TRBV18	NA	TRBJ1-1	ASSPEIIAGSVNTEAF
NA	TRBV5-1	NA	TRBJ2-2	ASSLGNAGNTGELF
NA	TRBV7-6	NA	TRBJ2-5	ASSLVATRFQETQY
NA	TRBV5-4	NA	TRBJ2-7	ASSLARARYGEQY
TRBD2	TRBV5-4	NA	TRBJ2-2	ASSMGLAGANTGELF
TRBD2	TRBV27	NA	TRBJ2-1	ASSLRTSHNEQF
NA	TRBV4-3	NA	TRBJ1-2	ASSQDEGVYGYT
TRBD2	TRBV7-8	NA	TRBJ2-7	ASSPTAPSGRGEY
TRBD2	TRBV4-3	NA	TRBJ2-7	ASSQEAGEVTEQY
NA	TRBV18	few	TRBJ1-2	ASSPSVTGGYT
NA	TRBV19	NA	TRBJ2-3	ASGSGITADTQY
NA	TRBV30	NA	TRBJ2-6	AWRGDSGANVLT
TRBD1	TRBV30	NA	TRBJ1-2	AWIGQGADGYT
TRBD1	TRBV5-1	NA	TRBJ2-3	ASSSGQGPDTQY
TRBD2	TRBV15	NA	TRBJ2-5	ATSGRGGWLAGVVRETQY
NA	TRBV30	once	TRBJ2-7	AWTGRTASYEQY
TRBD2	TRBV4-1	NA	TRBJ2-5	ASSQTNPRLAGWETQY
TRBD1	TRBV27	NA	TRBJ2-7	ASSFTGTGSYEQY
TRBD1	TRBV7-9	NA	TRBJ2-1	ASSLGTGGRSYNEQF
NA	TRBV5-8	NA	TRBJ1-5	ASSLAYGVSNQPQH
TRBD1	TRBV10-1	once	TRBJ1-1	ASSGHSGTANTEAF
NA	TRBV12-3/TRBV12-4	NA	TRBJ1-6	ASYLTGNSPLH
NA	TRBV11-3	NA	TRBJ1-1	ASSFGVEGTEAF
TRBD1	TRBV15	NA	TRBJ1-5	ATSRGGTGGWGNQPQH
TRBD1	TRBV2	few	TRBJ2-7	ASSWTGWEQY
NA	TRBV19	NA	TRBJ2-5	ASKDGNQETQY
TRBD1	TRBV13	NA	TRBJ2-7	ASSFRDRVSEQY
NA	TRBV6-6	NA	TRBJ2-7	ASSYDWSYEQY
TRBD1	TRBV12-3/TRBV12-4	once	TRBJ1-2	ASSIGQEGYT
TRBD1	TRBV19	few	TRBJ2-6	ASTRGQPSSGANVLT
NA	TRBV2	NA	TRBJ2-2	ASSPENTGELF
NA	TRBV5-5	NA	TRBJ2-3	ASSLRDHTDTQY
NA	TRBV4-1	NA	TRBJ1-6	ASSQDIGLWNSPLH
NA	TRBV28	NA	TRBJ2-7	ASREDGTSGEQY
NA	TRBV30	NA	TRBJ1-4	AWSYLRSDEKLF
TRBD1	TRBV5-1	NA	TRBJ2-1	ASSPGQGELINEQF
TRBD1	TRBV5-1	few	TRBJ1-6	ASSLGTVYSSPLH
TRBD2	TRBV4-1	once	TRBJ2-7	ASSQSSGTSGVTYEQY
TRBD2	TRBV4-3	NA	TRBJ2-3	ASSQDGGGTDTQY
TRBD1	TRBV7-9	NA	TRBJ2-1	ASSPRDRGRIEQF
TRBD2	TRBV4-1	NA	TRBJ2-7	ASSQVSGRVYEQY
NA	TRBV5-5	NA	TRBJ2-7	ASSLGTYEQY
TRBD2	TRBV5-1	NA	TRBJ2-5	ASSFLGLADQETQY
NA	TRBV20-1	NA	TRBJ1-1	SAREEDAF
NA	TRBV6-5	NA	TRBJ1-6	ASSYSRSPLH